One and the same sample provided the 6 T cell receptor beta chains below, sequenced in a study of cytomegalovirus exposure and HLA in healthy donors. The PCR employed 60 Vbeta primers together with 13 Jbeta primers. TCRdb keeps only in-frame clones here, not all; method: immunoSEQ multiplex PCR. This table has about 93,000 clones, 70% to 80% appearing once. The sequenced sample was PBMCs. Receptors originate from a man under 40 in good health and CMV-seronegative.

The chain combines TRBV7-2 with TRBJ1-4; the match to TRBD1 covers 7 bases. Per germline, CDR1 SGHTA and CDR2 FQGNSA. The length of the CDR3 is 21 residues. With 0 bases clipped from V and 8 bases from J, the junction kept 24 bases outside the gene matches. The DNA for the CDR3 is TGTGCCAGCAGCTTAGCGAGTTGGGAAGAGGAAGCCGGGACAGCGAGGGAAAAACTGTTTTTT. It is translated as CASSLASWEEEAGTAREKLFF.

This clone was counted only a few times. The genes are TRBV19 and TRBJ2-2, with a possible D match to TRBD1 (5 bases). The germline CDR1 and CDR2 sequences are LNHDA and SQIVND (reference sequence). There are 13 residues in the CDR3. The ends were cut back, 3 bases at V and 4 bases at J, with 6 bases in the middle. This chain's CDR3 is CASSIRVTGELFF. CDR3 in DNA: TGTGCCAGTAGTATCAGGGTCACCGGGGAGCTGTTTTTT.

For the CDR3, the DNA is TGCGCCAGCAGCCAAGTTGCGGGGGCCCCGGCGACTTATAATTCACCCCTCCACTTT. Residues: CASSQVAGAPATYNSPLHF. The chain uses TRBV4-3 and TRBJ1-6; D perhaps matches TRBD1 (6 bases). CDR3 length: 19 amino acids. The germline gives CDR1 LGHNA, CDR2 YSLEER. The V gene lost 1 base and the J gene lost 4 bases, with 20 bases spanning the gap.

CDR3: CASSLGQGVPTDTQYF. DNA of the CDR3: TGTGCCAGCAGCTTGGGACAGGGGGTCCCCACAGATACGCAGTATTTT. The gene calls are TRBV7-3 and TRBJ2-3, with 11 bases fitting TRBD1. The germline V gene encodes CDR1 SGHTA and CDR2 FQGTGA. J lost 2 bases, V lost 3 bases, and 4 bases had no gene match. The CDR3 has 16 residues.

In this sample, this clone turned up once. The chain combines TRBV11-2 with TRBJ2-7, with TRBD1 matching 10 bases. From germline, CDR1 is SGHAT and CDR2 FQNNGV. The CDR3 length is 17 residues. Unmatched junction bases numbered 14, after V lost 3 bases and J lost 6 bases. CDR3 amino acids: CASSFSSSTRTGGEQYV. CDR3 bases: TGTGCCAGCAGCTTCTCTTCCTCAACCCGGACAGGGGGCGAGCAGTACGTC.

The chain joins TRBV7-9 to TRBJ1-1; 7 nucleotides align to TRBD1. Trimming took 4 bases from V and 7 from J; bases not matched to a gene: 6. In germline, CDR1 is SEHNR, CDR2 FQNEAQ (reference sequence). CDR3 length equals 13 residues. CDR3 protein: CASSSGQSIEAFF. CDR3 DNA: TGTGCCAGCAGCTCGGGACAGAGTATTGAAGCTTTCTTT.